A single sample gave rise to the 20 T cell receptor beta chains below, sequenced in a study of blood T cell repertoires in COVID-19. The table came from immunoSEQ multiplex PCR; TCRdb's copy has only in-frame clones and leaves some out. The data hold about 98,000 clones, with roughly 86% observed a single time. Input material: peripheral blood. These receptors originate from a man between 45 and 60 years old with acute or convalescent COVID-19.

The genes are TRBV19 and TRBJ2-4; 11 nucleotides match TRBD2. Germline-derived CDR1 and CDR2 are LNHDA and SQIVND (reference sequence). V lost 0 bases, J lost 7 bases, and 5 bases stayed unmatched. The CDR3 is made up of 16 amino acids. DNA of the CDR3: TGTGCCAGTAGTATAGATATTAGCGGGAGGGCGAACATTCAGTACTTC. Translated: CASSIDISGRANIQYF.

V is TRBV19 and J is TRBJ2-2, with 10 positions matching TRBD1. This CDR3 region has 17 residues. Per the germline V gene, CDR1 is LNHDA and CDR2 is SQIVND (reference sequence). Trimming at V came to 4 bases and at J to 6 bases, leaving 11 bases not matched to a gene. Written as DNA, the CDR3 is TGTGCCAGTAGTACCGGGACAGGGGCCCTTGGATCCGGGGAGCTGTTTTTT. As protein: CASSTGTGALGSGELFF.

This clone was seen a handful of times. One junction end does not reproduce the germline sequence, and a read error may be involved. In DNA, the CDR3 is TGTGCTAGCATCCTCGGGTGGCTAGCGGGAGAAAGAGCGTACGGCACAGATACGCAGTATTTT. Encoded protein: CASILGWLAGERAYGTDTQYF. The rearrangement joins TRBV7-7 to TRBJ2-3, with 10 bases that match TRBD2. Germline V gene data show CDR1 as SSHAT and CDR2 as FNYEAQ (reference sequence). The CDR3 runs to 21 residues.

The V gene is TRBV6-5, the J gene TRBJ1-2; 8 bases are a match to TRBD1. This CDR3 spans 13 amino acids. J was trimmed by 7 bases and V by 4 bases; bases with no gene match: 5. Per the germline V gene, CDR1 is MNHEY and CDR2 is SVGAGI. The CDR3 DNA reads as TGTGCCAGCAGTTTAGCAGGGGGCTTTGGCTACACCTTC. It encodes CASSLAGGFGYTF.

V and J are TRBV7-2 and TRBJ2-5, with D perhaps matching TRBD2 (6 bases). V was pared by 4 bases and J by 0 bases, with 15 bases between. Germline assignment: CDR1 SGHTA and CDR2 FQGNSA. The CDR3 contains 16 residues. The CDR3 DNA reads TGTGCCAGCAGCTCTCTTAGCGGAACCTACCAAGAGACCCAGTACTTC. This codes for CASSSLSGTYQETQYF. The full variable domain, rest sourced from reference TRBV7-2 and TRBJ2-5, is GAGVSQSPSNKVTEKGKDVELRCDPISGHTALYWYRQSLGQGLEFLIYFQGNSAPDKSGLPSDRFSAERTGGSVSTLTIQRTQQEDSAVYLCASSSLSGTYQETQYFGPGTRLLVL.

This clone was picked up one time. The genes are TRBV6-5 and TRBJ2-7; possibly TRBD2 for D (6 bases). The V and J ends lost 1 base and 5 bases respectively, with 15 bases between them. CDR1 and CDR2 (germline): MNHEY, SVGAGI. The CDR3 spans 15 residues. DNA of the CDR3: TGTGCCAGCAGTTACTTGCCTCGGGGGACCCACGAGCAGTACTTC. This codes for CASSYLPRGTHEQYF.

In the case of this clone: Other nucleotide sequences from this sample produce the same CDR3. The J gene is TRBJ1-2, the V gene TRBV29-1; possible D gene TRBD1, 5 bases. The CDR3 totals 11 residues. The germline V gene encodes CDR1 SQVTM and CDR2 ANQGSEA. Trimming removed 6 bases from V and 5 bases from J, with 10 bases in between. This chain's CDR3 is CSVSQGYGYTF. In DNA, the CDR3 is TGCAGCGTCTCTCAGGGATATGGCTACACCTTC.

The chain uses TRBV5-6 and TRBJ1-4; D remains ambiguous. With 3 bases removed from V and 10 bases from J, the gap between germline ends came to 13 bases. CDR3 size: 13 residues. Germline-derived CDR1 and CDR2 are SGHDT and YYEEEE. The CDR3 spells CASSSHGVGKLFF. The CDR3 nucleotides read TGTGCCAGCAGCTCTCATGGAGTGGGAAAACTGTTTTTT.

The DNA for the CDR3 is TGTGCCACCAAACAGCTGAATCAGCCCCAGCATTTT. Encoded protein: CATKQLNQPQHF. The V gene is TRBV27, the J gene TRBJ1-5, with D unresolved. V was cut by 10 bases and J by 4 bases, with 11 bases left in between. Germline CDR1 MNHEY, CDR2 SMNVEV (reference sequence). The CDR3 spans 12 residues.

V usage is TRBV28 and J usage is TRBJ2-5; 10 bases line up with TRBD1. J was trimmed by 3 bases and V by 2 bases; bases with no gene match: 3. The CDR3 is 15 residues long. Germline CDR1 is MDHEN and CDR2 is SYDVKM. Here the CDR3 DNA reads TGTGCCAGCAGTTTAGGGACAGGGGAAAAAGAGACCCAGTACTTC. This encodes CASSLGTGEKETQYF.

This clone was recorded a few times. This chain links TRBV10-3 with TRBJ1-2; 7 bases are a match to TRBD1. Looked up from germline, CDR1 is ENHRY and CDR2 is SYGVKD. The trim removed 0 bases at V and 0 bases at J, leaving 4 bases unmatched. The CDR3 runs to 16 residues. This CDR3 reads CAISESRGTANYGYTF. The CDR3 bases are TGTGCCATCAGTGAGTCGCGAGGGACAGCTAACTATGGCTACACCTTC.

This clone was seen a handful of times. The chain employs TRBV2 and TRBJ2-5, with 9 nucleotides matching TRBD1. Looked up from germline, CDR1 is SNHLY and CDR2 is FYNNEI. This CDR3 region has 14 residues. Trimming cost V 6 bases and J 5 bases; bases outside gene matches: 7. The CDR3 loop is CASSGRTGEETQYF. The CDR3 DNA reads TGTGCCAGCAGCGGCCGGACAGGGGAGGAGACCCAGTACTTC.

The chain has TRBV27 and TRBJ2-7, with TRBD2 identical over 10 bases. With 1 base clipped from V and 0 bases from J, the junction kept 15 bases outside the gene matches. The CDR3 runs 20 residues. Germline values: CDR1 MNHEY, CDR2 SMNVEV (reference sequence). In DNA form, the CDR3 reads TGTGCCAGCAGTTTATTTCCAGCGGGAGGGATCTTAGGTCGCTCCTACGAGCAGTACTTC. Residues: CASSLFPAGGILGRSYEQYF.

This clone was seen once. The chain employs TRBV2 and TRBJ1-2; D might be TRBD1 (5 bases). Looked up from germline, CDR1 is SNHLY and CDR2 is FYNNEI. The CDR3 runs 14 residues. V dropped 2 bases and J dropped 4 bases, with 11 bases sitting between them. The CDR3 protein is CASSERGGTYGYTF. The CDR3, as DNA: TGTGCCAGCAGTGAACGGGGGGGTACCTATGGCTACACCTTC.

The chain recombines TRBV3-1 (or the pseudogene TRBV3-2) with TRBJ2-1, with 7 bases fitting TRBD2. This CDR3 contains 15 residues. The trim removed 1 base at V and 5 bases at J, leaving 5 bases unmatched. CDR1 LGHDT and CDR2 YNNKEL come from the germline V gene (reference sequence). The CDR3 DNA sequence: TGTGCCAGCAGCCAAGGAGCGGGAAACCACAATGAGCAGTTCTTC. Encoded protein: CASSQGAGNHNEQFF.

The chain couples TRBV3-1 (or the pseudogene TRBV3-2) to TRBJ1-1; no reliable D call. The V gene lost 5 bases and the J gene lost 4 bases, with 17 bases spanning the gap. Germline values: CDR1 LGHDT, CDR2 YNNKEL (reference sequence). The CDR3 is 15 residues long. The CDR3 nucleotides read TGTGCCAGCAGCAATACGGGGATTTGGGTCACTGAAGCTTTCTTT. Protein sequence: CASSNTGIWVTEAFF.

This clone was detected only once. The chain joins TRBV6-6 to TRBJ1-2; no clear D. Looked up from germline, CDR1 is MNHNY and CDR2 is SVGAGI (reference sequence). The CDR3 length is 12 residues. Trimming cost V 3 bases and J 6 bases, with 8 bases left between them. CDR3: CASSYPGNGYTF. The CDR3 nucleotides read TGTGCCAGCAGTTATCCGGGGAATGGCTACACCTTC.

The V and J genes are TRBV12-3 or TRBV12-4 and TRBJ1-1; D is uncertain. This CDR3 is 12 amino acids long. Between the trimmed V and J ends, which lost 3 bases and 1 base, there was a span of 3 bases. CDR3 DNA sequence: TGTGCCAGCAGTTTCAAGAACACTGAAGCTTTCTTT. This encodes CASSFKNTEAFF.

V and J are TRBV21-1 and TRBJ1-6. TRBV21-1 is labeled a pseudogene. There are 15 residues in the CDR3. The CDR3: CASSSPGRSNSPLHF. The CDR3 bases are TGTGCCAGCAGCAGTCCCGGGAGATCTAATTCACCCCTCCACTTT.

This chain connects TRBV5-4 to TRBJ2-6; D is unresolved. The germline CDR1 and CDR2 sequences are SGHNT and YYREEE (reference sequence). This CDR3 contains 15 residues. The ends were cut back, 1 base at V and 4 bases at J, with 9 bases in the middle. CDR3 coding DNA: TGTGCCAGCAGCTTGATATATTCCGGGGCCAACGTCCTGACTTTC. Translation gives CASSLIYSGANVLTF.